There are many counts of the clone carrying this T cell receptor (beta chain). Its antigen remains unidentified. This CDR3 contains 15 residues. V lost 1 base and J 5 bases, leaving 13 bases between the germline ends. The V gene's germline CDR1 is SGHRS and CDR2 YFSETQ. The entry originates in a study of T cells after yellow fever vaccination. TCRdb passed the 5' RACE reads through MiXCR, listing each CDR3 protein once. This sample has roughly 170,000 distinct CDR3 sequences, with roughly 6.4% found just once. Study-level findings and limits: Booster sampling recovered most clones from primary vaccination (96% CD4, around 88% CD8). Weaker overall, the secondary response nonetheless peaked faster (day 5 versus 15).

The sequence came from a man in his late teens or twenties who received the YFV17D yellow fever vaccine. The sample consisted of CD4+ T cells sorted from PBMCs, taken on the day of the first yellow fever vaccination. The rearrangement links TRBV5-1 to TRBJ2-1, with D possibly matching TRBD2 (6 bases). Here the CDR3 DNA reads TGCGCCAGCAGCTTGTCGGGGAGGCCTCACAATGAGCAGTTCTTC. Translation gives CASSLSGRPHNEQFF.